This T cell receptor (beta chain) was sequenced for a study of blood T cell repertoires in COVID-19. The length of the CDR3 is 13 residues. Germline CDR1 is SGHAT and CDR2 is FQNNGV. With 4 bases removed from V and 3 bases from J, the gap between germline ends came to 9 bases. Measured with immunoSEQ multiplex PCR; TCRdb has only the in-frame clones, and not every one. The repertoire holds roughly 70,000 clones, about four fifths seen once, with around a sixth in the top ten. The sequencing sample was made of peripheral blood. V gene TRBV11-2 combines with J gene TRBJ2-5; possible D gene TRBD2, 5 bases. This clonotype originated in a man between 65 and 85 years old who had recovered from COVID-19. The DNA of the CDR3 is TGTGCCAGCAGCTCCCAGCGGAAAGAGACCCAGTACTTC. Its protein is CASSSQRKETQYF.